The 20 T cell receptor beta chains reported below all come from one sample, sequenced in a study of regulatory T cells in long-lasting Graves disease. Documented time point: newly diagnosed GD, antithyroid drugs for less than 3 months. RNA from PBMCs was the source of the TCR library. Library construction for TCR beta used iRepertoire HTBI primers and Arm-PCR of CDR3 regions. TCRdb reprocessed the multiplex PCR reads with MiXCR, giving one entry per CDR3 protein. The sample has 400,000 to 650,000 distinct CDR3 sequences, about 16% seen once. These data also featured in a second study, about T cells in Graves' hyperthyroidism and ophthalmopathy.

The sequencing here drew on peripheral blood mononuclear cells (PBMCs), taken at new diagnosis, from a patient treated with antithyroid drugs. These receptors were taken from a middle-aged woman with Graves disease.

At least ten counts were recorded for this clonotype. This chain links TRBV18 with TRBJ1-1; TRBD1 is a possible D gene (5 bases). CDR1 and CDR2 from the germline V gene are KGHSH and LQKENI. This CDR3 is 14 amino acids long. The V end lost 5 bases, the J end lost 1 base, and 11 bases lay between the germline ends. The CDR3 loop reads CASSTGGENTEAFF. For the CDR3, the DNA is TGTGCCAGCTCAACGGGAGGGGAGAACACTGAAGCTTTCTTT.

This clonotype has a count of ten or more. The V and J genes are TRBV15 and TRBJ2-7; D is perhaps TRBD1 or TRBD2 (5 bases each). Germline CDR1 reads LNHNV; CDR2 reads YYDKDF (reference sequence). V was shortened by 0 bases and J by 1 base, with 10 bases between the two germline ends. This CDR3 is built from 15 residues. The CDR3 nucleotides read TGTGCCACCAGCAGAGATCGGGGCAGGTCCTACGAGCAGTACTTC. As protein: CATSRDRGRSYEQYF.

This clonotype has only a few counts. Its ends do not fully match the called genes, so a read error is possible. The chain couples TRBV28 to TRBJ2-7; D call uncertain. The germline CDR1 and CDR2 sequences are MDHEN and SYDVKM. The CDR3 covers 13 residues. CDR3 coding DNA: TGTGCCAGCAGTTTCAGGAGTTCCTACGAGCGGTACTTC. Translated: CASSFRSSYERYF.

This clonotype was seen a few times. This chain uses TRBV19 with TRBJ1-1; D might be TRBD1 (6 bases). The germline gives CDR1 LNHDA, CDR2 SQIVND (reference sequence). This CDR3 has 15 amino acids. The V gene lost 0 bases and the J gene lost 4 bases, with 12 bases spanning the gap. The chain's CDR3 is CASSIDLGGLTEAFF. In nucleotides, the CDR3 is TGTGCCAGTAGTATAGATCTTGGGGGGCTCACTGAAGCTTTCTTT.

This clonotype was detected ten times or more. V gene TRBV30 combines with J gene TRBJ2-7; 7 positions agree with TRBD2. Germline assignment: CDR1 GTSNPN and CDR2 SVGIG (reference sequence). J was trimmed by 6 bases and V by 8 bases; bases with no gene match: 10. The CDR3 has 12 amino acids. CDR3 sequence: CAGGVLGAEQYF. The CDR3 bases are TGTGCCGGGGGGGTCCTGGGAGCCGAGCAGTACTTC.

This clonotype was seen repeatedly, ten times or more. The rearrangement uses TRBV18 and TRBJ1-1, with D unclear. The CDR3 runs to 14 residues. Deletions cut 8 bases from V and 0 bases from J, with 13 bases between. Per germline, CDR1 KGHSH and CDR2 LQKENI. In nucleotides, the CDR3 is TGTGCCAGCAGCCCCGGAGTATTGAACACTGAAGCTTTCTTT. Its protein product is CASSPGVLNTEAFF.

This clonotype was recorded many times. The CDR3 reads CATDRGRETQYF. DNA of the CDR3: TGTGCCACCGACAGGGGCCGAGAGACCCAGTACTTC. The chain links TRBV12-3 or TRBV12-4 to TRBJ2-5; 8 bases are shared with TRBD1. CDR3 size: 12 residues. Trimming at V came to 10 bases and at J to 4 bases, leaving 5 bases not matched to a gene.

This clonotype was counted at least ten times. DNA of the CDR3: TGTGCCAGCAGCCAGGACAGGGAGGCAGATACGCAGTATTTT. Protein sequence: CASSQDREADTQYF. The chain recombines TRBV3-1 with TRBJ2-3, with 8 bases fitting TRBD1. Germline V gives CDR1 LGHDT, CDR2 YNNKEL (reference sequence). J was trimmed by 4 bases and V by 3 bases; bases with no gene match: 3. The CDR3 runs 14 residues.

This clonotype was recorded many times. The chain is built from TRBV20-1 and TRBJ2-7; possibly TRBD1 for D (5 bases). V gave up 2 bases and J gave up 1 base, with 24 bases separating them. Germline loops: CDR1 DFQATT, CDR2 SNEGSKA (reference sequence). CDR3 length: 18 amino acids. This chain's CDR3 is CSARIPLVDRTRSYEQYF. In DNA form, the CDR3 reads TGCAGTGCTAGAATACCCCTAGTGGACCGGACAAGGTCCTACGAGCAGTACTTC.

This rearrangement joins TRBV12-3 or TRBV12-4 to TRBJ2-2; perhaps TRBD2 as D (6 bases). V lost 1 base and J lost 7, with 10 bases in between. The CDR3 runs 14 residues. CDR3 amino acids: CASSLVPGGGELFF. As DNA, the CDR3 is TGTGCCAGCAGTTTAGTCCCCGGGGGCGGGGAGCTGTTTTTT.

The sample holds many counts of this clonotype. This chain connects TRBV6-1 to TRBJ2-5, with 7 bases matching TRBD2. The ends lost 5 bases at V and 0 bases at J; junction bases unmatched: 6. Germline lookup yields CDR1 MNHNS and CDR2 SASEGT. The CDR3 loop spans 15 amino acids. The CDR3 is CASSTPRGYQETQYF. CDR3 nucleotide sequence: TGTGCCAGCAGTACCCCGCGGGGGTACCAAGAGACCCAGTACTTC.

The chain is built from TRBV7-8 and TRBJ1-6; D uncertain. CDR1 SGHVS and CDR2 FQNEAQ come from the germline V gene. V dropped 2 bases and J dropped 4 bases, with 12 bases sitting between them. The CDR3 is made up of 16 amino acids. This chain's CDR3 is CASSLTWRTYNSPLHF. The CDR3, as DNA: TGTGCCAGCAGCTTAACCTGGAGGACTTATAATTCACCCCTCCACTTT.

This clonotype was recorded many times. The CDR3 sequence is CASSEGGTAYGYTF. DNA of the CDR3: TGTGCCAGCAGTGAAGGGGGGACAGCCTATGGCTACACCTTC. The chain carries TRBV25-1 and TRBJ1-2; TRBD1 matches 7 bases. V was clipped by 2 bases and J by 4 bases; unmatched bases: 4. Germline V gene lookup returns CDR1 MGHDK and CDR2 SYGVNS. This CDR3 is built from 14 residues.

This clonotype came up once. The gene calls are TRBV19 and TRBJ2-2; 9 bases line up with TRBD1. The CDR3 has 16 amino acids. In germline, CDR1 is LNHDA, CDR2 SQIVND (reference sequence). V was clipped by 2 bases and J by 6 bases; unmatched bases: 7. CDR3 loop: CASSILAGTGPGELFF. The CDR3 DNA reads as TGTGCCAGTAGTATACTAGCCGGGACAGGGCCCGGGGAGCTGTTTTTT. The entire variable domain, with the rest obtained from reference TRBV19 and TRBJ2-2, is as follows: DGGITQSPKYLFRKEGQNVTLSCEQNLNHDAMYWYRQDPGQGLRLIYYSQIVNDFQKGDIAEGYSVSREKKESFPLTVTSAQKNPTAFYLCASSILAGTGPGELFFGEGSRLTVL.

The chain recombines TRBV12-3 or TRBV12-4 with TRBJ2-1, with a possible D match to TRBD2 (6 bases). This CDR3 comprises 14 residues. V was trimmed by 8 bases and J by 0 bases, leaving 11 bases between them. The CDR3 DNA follows: TGTGCCAGCTCGTACGGGAGCTCCTACAATGAGCAGTTCTTC. This sequence encodes CASSYGSSYNEQFF.

This clonotype was counted at least ten times. The chain carries TRBV2 and TRBJ1-5; D might be TRBD1 (5 bases). Germline V CDR1 and CDR2: SNHLY, FYNNEI. The CDR3 runs 14 residues. V lost 3 bases and J lost 6, with 12 bases in between. The chain's CDR3 is CASSDVAGTQPQHF. The CDR3 nucleotides read TGTGCCAGCAGTGATGTCGCAGGGACTCAGCCCCAGCATTTT.

This clonotype was detected only a few times. This sequence joins TRBV20-1 and TRBJ1-3; D is unclear. Deletions cut 3 bases from V and 4 bases from J, with 7 bases between. The CDR3 extends over 12 amino acids. The germline V gene encodes CDR1 DFQATT and CDR2 SNEGSKA (reference sequence). CDR3 in amino acids: CSAREGGNTIYF. CDR3 bases: TGCAGTGCTAGGGAGGGAGGAAACACCATATATTTT.

This clonotype was recorded a few times. The chain couples TRBV12-3 or TRBV12-4 to TRBJ2-2; 9 nucleotides agree with TRBD1. The CDR3 has 18 amino acids. Unmatched junction bases numbered 15, after V lost 5 bases and J lost 5 bases. The CDR3: CASSLHNTGGPGTGELFF. The CDR3 coding sequence is TGTGCCAGCAGTCTCCACAATACAGGGGGCCCGGGTACCGGGGAGCTGTTTTTT.

V is TRBV7-9 and J is TRBJ2-2; 9 positions agree with TRBD2. This CDR3 contains 16 residues. Germline V gives CDR1 SEHNR, CDR2 FQNEAQ (reference sequence). V dropped 1 base and J dropped 3; count of bases not matched to a gene: 3. The CDR3 DNA reads as TGTGCCAGCAGCTTAGTCCTAGCGGGGTACACCGGGGAGCTGTTTTTT. Protein sequence: CASSLVLAGYTGELFF.

This clonotype was recorded a few times. The chain carries TRBV7-8 and TRBJ2-4; TRBD1 might be the D (5 bases). The germline gives CDR1 SGHVS, CDR2 FQNEAQ. The V gene lost 2 bases and the J gene lost 3 bases, with 14 bases spanning the gap. CDR3 size: 16 residues. The CDR3 sequence: CASSLRPGQDKNIQYF. The CDR3 DNA sequence: TGTGCCAGCAGCTTACGCCCAGGGCAGGACAAAAACATTCAGTACTTC.